This entry concerns a single TCR beta chain. The sample originates from a study of T cell repertoires in cytomegalovirus infection. V lost 7 bases to trimming and J lost 4 bases; unmatched junction nucleotides: 11. The CDR3 extends over 16 amino acids. Looked up from germline, CDR1 is MDHEN and CDR2 is SYDVKM. TCRdb redid the calling of the reads with MiXCR, one entry per CDR3 protein. The sample has under 850,000 distinct CDR3 sequences, less than 40% seen once; the top ten hold 2.8%. The receptor comes from a human donor in good health (CMV status not recorded). Some clones in this sample may be carry-over from other donors' samples. The chain recombines TRBV28 with TRBJ2-3, with TRBD1 matching over 10 bases. The sequencing input was PBMCs. The CDR3 loop is CASNSADRGNPDTQYF. The CDR3 DNA is TGTGCCAGCAATTCGGCGGACAGGGGGAACCCAGATACGCAGTATTTT. The whole variable domain, filled in from reference TRBV28 and TRBJ2-3, reads DVKVTQSSRYLVKRTGEKVFLECVQDMDHENMFWYRQDPGLGLRLIYFSYDVKMKEKGDIPEGYSVSREKKERFSLILESASTNQTSMYLCASNSADRGNPDTQYFGPGTRLTVL.